The T cell receptor (beta chain) under discussion was sequenced for a study of blood T cell repertoires in COVID-19. About the research overall: Material from acute and convalescent COVID-19 was sourced from the United States, Italy and Spain. T cells, B-cell-depleted T cells, or PBMCs supplied cDNA or gDNA.

CDR1 LGHDT and CDR2 YNNKEL come from the germline V gene (reference sequence). V was pared by 3 bases and J by 7 bases, with 17 bases of the junction left unmatched. The CDR3 sequence is 18 residues long. This clone occurred a few times. In the authors' methods: Estimation of nucleated cell counts relied on the amplification of reference gene primers. Assay used: immunoSEQ multiplex PCR; TCRdb lists only in-frame clones, some missing. Clone size and the V and J calls come from that table; the DNA yielded D and trimming. The sample lists about 120,000 clones, 70% to 85% occurring once. The TCR was taken from a man aged 70 or older with active or convalescent COVID-19. This chain joins TRBV3-1 (or the pseudogene TRBV3-2) and TRBJ2-2, with TRBD2 matching 7 bases. The specimen was peripheral blood. CDR3 DNA sequence: TGTGCCAGCAGCCAGTATACTAGCGCACCCCCCTATAGCGGGGAGCTGTTTTTT. It specifies CASSQYTSAPPYSGELFF.